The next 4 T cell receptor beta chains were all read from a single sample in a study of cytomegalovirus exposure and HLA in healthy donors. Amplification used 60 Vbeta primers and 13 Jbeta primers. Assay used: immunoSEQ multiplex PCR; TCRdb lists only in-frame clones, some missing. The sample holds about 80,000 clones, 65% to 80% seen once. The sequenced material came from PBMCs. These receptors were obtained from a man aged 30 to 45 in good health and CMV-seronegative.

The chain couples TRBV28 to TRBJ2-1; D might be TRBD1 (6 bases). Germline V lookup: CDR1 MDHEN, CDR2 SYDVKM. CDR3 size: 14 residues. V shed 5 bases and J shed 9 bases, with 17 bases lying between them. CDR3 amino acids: CASSHTPGAAEQFF. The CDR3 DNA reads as TGTGCCAGCAGTCACACCCCAGGGGCGGCTGAGCAGTTCTTC.

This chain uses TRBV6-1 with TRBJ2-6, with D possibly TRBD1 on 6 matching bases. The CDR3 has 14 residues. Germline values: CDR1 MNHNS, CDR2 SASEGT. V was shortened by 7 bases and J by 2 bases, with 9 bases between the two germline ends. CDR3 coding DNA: TGTGCCAGCACTACAGGGCCTGGGGCCAACGTCCTGACTTTC. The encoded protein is CASTTGPGANVLTF.

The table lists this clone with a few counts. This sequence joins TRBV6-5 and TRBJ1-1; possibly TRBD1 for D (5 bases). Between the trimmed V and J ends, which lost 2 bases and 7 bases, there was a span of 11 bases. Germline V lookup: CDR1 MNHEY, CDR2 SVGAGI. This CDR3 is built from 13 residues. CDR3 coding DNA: TGTGCCAGCAGTTACGGGGCAGGGCTTGAAGCTTTCTTT. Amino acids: CASSYGAGLEAFF.

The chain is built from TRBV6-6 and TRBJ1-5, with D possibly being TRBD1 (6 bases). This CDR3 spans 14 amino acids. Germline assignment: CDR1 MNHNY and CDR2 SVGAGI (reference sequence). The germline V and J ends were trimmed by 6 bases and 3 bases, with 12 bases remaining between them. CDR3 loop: CASSGRQVNQPQHF. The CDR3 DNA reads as TGTGCCAGCAGCGGAAGACAGGTCAATCAGCCCCAGCATTTT.